This entry lists 29 T cell receptor beta chains sequenced from one sample in a study of T cells in Graves' hyperthyroidism and ophthalmopathy. Regions amplified from RNA transcripts were the TCR beta CDR3 regions. When the TCR CDR3 underwent first-round RT-PCR, the HTBI primer set was used. One entry per CDR3 protein, called by TCRdb with MiXCR from the multiplex PCR reads. This repertoire shows roughly 640,000 distinct CDR3 sequences, 15% to 20% found once; its top ten account for roughly 3.5%. Sequenced input: blood. Source of these receptors: a woman aged 40 to 50 with Graves' ophthalmopathy.

This clonotype was detected many times. V usage is TRBV5-6 and J usage is TRBJ2-1, with 10 bases matching TRBD2. Germline CDR1 and CDR2: SGHDT and YYEEEE. The CDR3 extends over 18 amino acids. Losses at the gene ends were 3 bases for V and 7 bases for J; bases not matched to a gene: 16. The CDR3 reads CASSSFGLSGGAWNEQFF. The CDR3 bases are TGTGCCAGCAGCTCCTTTGGACTGAGCGGGGGGGCCTGGAATGAGCAGTTCTTC. Full variable domain (remainder filled in from reference TRBV5-6 and TRBJ2-1): DAGVTQSPTHLIKTRGQQVTLRCSPKSGHDTVSWYQQALGQGPQFIFQYYEEEERQRGNFPDRFSGHQFPNYSSELNVNALLLGDSALYLCASSSFGLSGGAWNEQFFGPGTRLTVL.

The table lists this clonotype with many counts. This sequence joins TRBV12-3 or TRBV12-4 and TRBJ1-2; D not certain. CDR3 length: 14 amino acids. V shed 3 bases and J shed 6 bases, with 14 bases lying between them. DNA for the CDR3: TGTGCCAGCAGTTTCAGTGCAGGAAGCAATGGCTACACCTTC. Residues: CASSFSAGSNGYTF.

This clonotype was seen repeatedly, ten times or more. The V gene is TRBV7-9, the J gene TRBJ2-7; 7 positions match TRBD1. Trimming at V came to 3 bases and at J to 4 bases, leaving 6 bases not matched to a gene. Germline CDR1 reads SEHNR; CDR2 reads FQNEAQ (reference sequence). CDR3 length: 14 residues. For the CDR3, the DNA is TGTGCCAGCAGCTTGGACACAGGGGAATACGAGCAGTACTTC. It translates to CASSLDTGEYEQYF.

There are many counts of this clonotype. V usage is TRBV20-1 and J usage is TRBJ1-1; a possible D gene is TRBD1 (5 bases). This CDR3 is 14 amino acids long. Germline V CDR1 and CDR2: DFQATT, SNEGSKA (reference sequence). V lost 0 bases, J lost 0 bases, and 8 bases lay in between. The CDR3 DNA follows: TGCAGTGCTAGAGAGGGGGGTTTGAACACTGAAGCTTTCTTT. Its translation: CSAREGGLNTEAFF.

This chain uses TRBV10-3 with TRBJ2-3; unclear D gene. The V end was cut by 10 bases, the J end by 2 bases, with 13 bases between. The CDR3 is 13 amino acids. Germline assignment: CDR1 ENHRY and CDR2 SYGVKD. CDR3 residues: CATHVRDTDTQYF. DNA of the CDR3: TGTGCCACCCATGTCCGAGACACAGATACGCAGTATTTT.

This clonotype was seen only a few times. The genes are TRBV11-2 and TRBJ1-5; D is unclear. The V end lost 5 bases, the J end lost 3 bases, and 11 bases lay between the germline ends. The CDR3 has 14 amino acids. Germline CDR1 SGHAT, CDR2 FQNNGV. In nucleotides, the CDR3 is TGTGCCAGCAGCCAAGGAACCAACAATCAGCCCCAGCATTTT. Residues: CASSQGTNNQPQHF.

This clonotype was counted at least ten times. J is TRBJ2-5 and V is TRBV6-1; 8 positions match TRBD2. The CDR3 spans 16 residues. Germline values: CDR1 MNHNS, CDR2 SASEGT. V trimming: 1 base; J trimming: 5 bases; junction bases outside the gene matches: 9. The CDR3 protein is CASSEVGGGGTETQYF. The CDR3 DNA reads TGTGCCAGCAGTGAAGTTGGCGGCGGGGGGACGGAGACCCAGTACTTC.

The chain uses TRBV7-9 and TRBJ1-4; no reliable D call. The ends were cut back, 5 bases at V and 5 bases at J, with 15 bases in the middle. Per germline, CDR1 SEHNR and CDR2 FQNEAQ (reference sequence). This CDR3 contains 15 residues. CDR3 sequence: CASSESRRENEKLFF. The CDR3 DNA follows: TGTGCCAGCAGCGAGAGTAGGCGTGAAAATGAAAAACTGTTTTTT.

This clonotype was detected a few times. This chain connects TRBV5-1 to TRBJ2-1, with 8 bases that match TRBD2. CDR3 length: 13 amino acids. V gave up 7 bases and J gave up 1 base; unmatched junction bases: 1. Germline V gene lookup returns CDR1 SGHRS and CDR2 YFSETQ. The CDR3 loop is CASREGSYNEQFF. CDR3 sequence (DNA): TGCGCCAGCCGGGAGGGATCCTACAATGAGCAGTTCTTC. The full variable domain, with the rest looked up from reference TRBV5-1 and TRBJ2-1, is KAGVTQTPRYLIKTRGQQVTLSCSPISGHRSVSWYQQTPGQGLQFLFEYFSETQRNKGNFPGRFSGRQFSNSRSEMNVSTLELGDSALYLCASREGSYNEQFFGPGTRLTVL.

The genes are TRBV18 and TRBJ2-1; tentative D call: TRBD2 (5 bases). Germline-derived CDR1 and CDR2 are KGHSH and LQKENI. There are 13 residues in the CDR3. V was clipped by 2 bases and J by 10 bases, with 12 bases between them. The CDR3 is CASSPIGGGEQFF. The CDR3 region has the DNA TGTGCCAGCTCACCAATTGGCGGCGGGGAGCAGTTCTTC. The complete variable domain, with remaining parts taken from reference TRBV18 and TRBJ2-1, reads NAGVMQNPRHLVRRRGQEARLRCSPMKGHSHVYWYRQLPEEGLKFMVYLQKENIIDESGMPKERFSAEFPKEGPSILRIQQVVRGDSAAYFCASSPIGGGEQFFGPGTRLTVL.

The rearrangement joins TRBV20-1 to TRBJ2-5; either TRBD1 or TRBD2 may supply D (5 bases each). The CDR3 length is 16 residues. Trimming pared 5 bases from V and 5 bases from J, leaving 24 bases between. From germline, CDR1 is DFQATT and CDR2 SNEGSKA (reference sequence). CDR3 nucleotides: TGCAGTGCTCTGAACCGGGGACCACCCCCCGGGGAGACCCAGTACTTC. It specifies CSALNRGPPPGETQYF.

The sample holds a few counts of this clonotype. This chain joins TRBV7-9 and TRBJ2-5; D call uncertain. The CDR3 extends over 12 amino acids. Germline V gives CDR1 SEHNR, CDR2 FQNEAQ (reference sequence). The V and J ends lost 2 bases and 7 bases respectively, with 8 bases between them. The DNA for the CDR3 is TGTGCCAGCAGCTTAATAGCAGGGACCCAGTACTTC. The encoded protein is CASSLIAGTQYF.

This clonotype was counted between two and nine times. The V and J genes are TRBV6-1 and TRBJ1-6, with 7 bases identical to TRBD1. Germline assignment: CDR1 MNHNS and CDR2 SASEGT. The CDR3 runs to 15 residues. After removal of 6 bases from V and 3 bases from J, the junction contained 5 bases not matched to a gene. The DNA of the CDR3 is TGTGCCAGCAGCCGGGACAGAAGCTATAATTCACCCCTCCACTTT. The encoded protein is CASSRDRSYNSPLHF.

This clonotype was found many times. The V and J genes are TRBV5-1 and TRBJ2-2; D call uncertain. Germline V gene lookup returns CDR1 SGHRS and CDR2 YFSETQ. This CDR3 comprises 16 residues. Trimming took off 3 bases at V and 6 bases at J, with 18 bases between the two ends. CDR3 in amino acids: CASSSRATSQPGELFF. The CDR3 DNA reads as TGCGCCAGCAGCTCCCGGGCTACCTCCCAACCCGGGGAGCTGTTTTTT.

A few counts support this clonotype. This sequence joins TRBV25-1 and TRBJ2-3, with a possible D match to TRBD1 (6 bases). Trimming stripped 3 bases from V and 2 bases from J, with 15 bases between. CDR3 length: 16 amino acids. Germline V CDR1 and CDR2: MGHDK, SYGVNS. DNA of the CDR3: TGTGCCAGCAGTGACTCTAGGGGGTATACCACAGATACGCAGTATTTT. This translates into CASSDSRGYTTDTQYF.

Here the CDR3 reads CSAISGAGTEAFF. The CDR3 nucleotides are TGCAGTGCTATTTCAGGGGCGGGGACTGAAGCTTTCTTT. The chain combines TRBV20-1 with TRBJ1-1; D is possibly TRBD1 (6 bases). Per the germline V gene, CDR1 is DFQATT and CDR2 is SNEGSKA (reference sequence). This CDR3 comprises 13 residues. V was clipped by 4 bases and J by 5 bases, with 14 bases between them.

This clonotype was picked up a small number of times. This sequence joins TRBV10-2 and TRBJ2-3; D remains unclear. The CDR3 sequence is 13 residues long. V shed 2 bases and J shed 8 bases, with 11 bases lying between them. Per germline, CDR1 WSHSY and CDR2 SAAADI. The CDR3 is CASSEPVSGTQYF. The DNA of the CDR3 is TGCGCCAGCAGTGAGCCCGTCTCGGGTACGCAGTATTTT.

There are a few counts of this clonotype. This chain connects TRBV30 to TRBJ2-5; D remains ambiguous. The germline CDR1 and CDR2 sequences are GTSNPN and SVGIG (reference sequence). Trimming removed 1 base at V and 5 bases at J, with 2 bases between. The length of the CDR3 is 10 residues. In nucleotides, the CDR3 is TGTGCCTGGAGTGAGGAGACCCAGTACTTC. Translating gives CAWSEETQYF.

The gene calls are TRBV3-1 and TRBJ1-2; no reliable D call. The CDR3 extends over 15 amino acids. Looked up from germline, CDR1 is LGHDT and CDR2 is YNNKEL (reference sequence). Trimming shortened V by 4 bases and J by 3 bases, and 15 bases separated the two germline ends. This chain's CDR3 is CASSPPGEGYYGYTF. The CDR3 region has the DNA TGTGCCAGCAGCCCTCCCGGAGAGGGATACTATGGCTACACCTTC. The whole variable domain, filled in from reference TRBV3-1 and TRBJ1-2, reads DTAVSQTPKYLVTQMGNDKSIKCEQNLGHDTMYWYKQDSKKFLKIMFSYNNKELIINETVPNRFSPKSPDKAHLNLHINSLELGDSAVYFCASSPPGEGYYGYTFGSGTRLTVV.

The sample holds many counts of this clonotype. V gene TRBV3-1 combines with J gene TRBJ2-1; 11 bases are a match to TRBD2. The junction had 12 bases not matched to a gene; V was cut back by 0 bases and J by 2 bases. The CDR3 spans 20 residues. The germline V gene has CDR1 LGHDT and CDR2 YNNKEL (reference sequence). CDR3 protein: CASSQEGLAVPSRTYNEQFF. CDR3 nucleotides: TGTGCCAGCAGCCAAGAGGGACTAGCGGTTCCCTCGCGGACCTACAATGAGCAGTTCTTC.

The V call is TRBV28, the J call TRBJ1-5, with unresolved D. With 3 bases removed from V and 2 bases from J, the gap between germline ends came to 8 bases. Per germline, CDR1 MDHEN and CDR2 SYDVKM. This CDR3 comprises 14 residues. CDR3: CASSLPLGNQPQHF. CDR3 in DNA: TGTGCCAGCAGTTTGCCACTGGGCAATCAGCCCCAGCATTTT.

This chain joins TRBV7-9 and TRBJ2-3; a weak D match, TRBD2 (6 bases). Trimming cost V 2 bases and J 10 bases, with 13 bases left between them. Germline CDR1 and CDR2: SEHNR and FQNEAQ (reference sequence). This CDR3 contains 13 residues. This chain's CDR3 is CASSLYGGDAQYF. The CDR3, as DNA: TGTGCCAGCAGCTTATACGGAGGGGATGCGCAGTATTTT.

This clonotype was picked up a small number of times. The gene calls are TRBV20-1 and TRBJ1-5; D call uncertain. The length of the CDR3 is 15 residues. Germline V CDR1 and CDR2: DFQATT, SNEGSKA (reference sequence). V shed 3 bases and J shed 1 base, with 13 bases lying between them. The chain's CDR3 is CSASRQEESNQPQHF. The CDR3 nucleotides read TGCAGTGCTAGTCGGCAGGAAGAAAGCAATCAGCCCCAGCATTTT.

J is TRBJ2-1 and V is TRBV6-5, with a possible D match to TRBD1 (5 bases). CDR1 is MNHEY, CDR2 SVGAGI, per germline. This CDR3 comprises 15 residues. V lost 1 base and J 5 bases, leaving 12 bases between the germline ends. CDR3 in amino acids: CASSYWSGWDNEQFF. Written as DNA, the CDR3 is TGTGCCAGCAGTTACTGGTCAGGGTGGGACAATGAGCAGTTCTTC.

CDR3 residues: CASSAPQEAFF. The CDR3 region has the DNA TGTGCCAGCAGCGCGCCCCAAGAAGCTTTCTTT. The V call is TRBV9, the J call TRBJ1-1, with no clear D. Trimming removed 3 bases at V and 8 bases at J, with 8 bases between. The CDR3 is 11 amino acids. Germline V gene lookup returns CDR1 SGDLS and CDR2 YYNGEE.

This clonotype has just a few counts. The rearrangement links TRBV5-1 to TRBJ2-2, with 12 bases lining up with TRBD2. The ends lost 7 bases at V and 4 bases at J; junction bases unmatched: 11. The length of the CDR3 is 17 residues. Germline assignment: CDR1 SGHRS and CDR2 YFSETQ. The CDR3 DNA follows: TGCGCCAGCGCCCCCGCACTGACTAGCGGGAGCACCGGGGAGCTGTTTTTT. This gives the protein CASAPALTSGSTGELFF.

This clonotype has ten or more counts. The chain recombines TRBV7-2 with TRBJ1-2; D not certain. The V and J ends lost 4 bases and 2 bases respectively, with 5 bases between them. In germline, CDR1 is SGHTA, CDR2 FQGNSA. The CDR3 spans 12 residues. This CDR3 reads CASSYENYGYTF. CDR3 bases: TGTGCCAGCAGCTACGAAAACTATGGCTACACCTTC.

There are many counts of this clonotype. The V call is TRBV24-1, the J call TRBJ2-3; the D gene is possibly TRBD2 (6 bases). There are 14 residues in the CDR3. Germline V gene data show CDR1 as KGHDR and CDR2 as SFDVKD. Trimming pared 0 bases from V and 5 bases from J, leaving 8 bases between. The DNA for the CDR3 is TGTGCCACCAGTGATTTGGCGGGGAGAGATACGCAGTATTTT. Translated: CATSDLAGRDTQYF.

With respect to this clonotype: A junction end diverges from the germline sequence, so it may reflect a read error. The J gene is TRBJ2-7, the V gene TRBV28; TRBD1 agrees at 12 bases. Looked up from germline, CDR1 is MDHEN and CDR2 is SYDVKM. CDR3 length: 16 residues. CDR3 sequence reads: CASSLSSGTGGNEQYF. In nucleotides, the CDR3 is TGTGCTAGCAGTCTAAGTTCCGGGACAGGGGGCAACGAGCAGTACTTC.